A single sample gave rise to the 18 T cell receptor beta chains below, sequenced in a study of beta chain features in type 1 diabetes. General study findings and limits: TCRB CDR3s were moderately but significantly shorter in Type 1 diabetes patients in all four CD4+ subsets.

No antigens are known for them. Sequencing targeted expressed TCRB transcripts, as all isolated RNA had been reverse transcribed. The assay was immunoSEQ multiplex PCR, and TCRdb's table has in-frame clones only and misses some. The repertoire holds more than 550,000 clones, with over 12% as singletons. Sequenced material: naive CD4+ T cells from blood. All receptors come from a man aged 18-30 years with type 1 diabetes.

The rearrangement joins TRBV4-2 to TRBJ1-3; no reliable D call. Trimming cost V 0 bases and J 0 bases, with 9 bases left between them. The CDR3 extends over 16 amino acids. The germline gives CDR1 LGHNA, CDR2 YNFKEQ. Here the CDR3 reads CASSQEVSPSGNTIYF. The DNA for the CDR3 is TGTGCCAGCAGCCAAGAGGTCAGCCCCTCTGGAAACACCATATATTTT.

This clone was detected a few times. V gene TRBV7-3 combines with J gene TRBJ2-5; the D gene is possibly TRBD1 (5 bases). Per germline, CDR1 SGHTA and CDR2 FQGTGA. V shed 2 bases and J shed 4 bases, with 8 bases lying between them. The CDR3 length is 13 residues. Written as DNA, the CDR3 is TGTGCCAGCAGCTTAGGAAGGGGAGAGACCCAGTACTTC. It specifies CASSLGRGETQYF.

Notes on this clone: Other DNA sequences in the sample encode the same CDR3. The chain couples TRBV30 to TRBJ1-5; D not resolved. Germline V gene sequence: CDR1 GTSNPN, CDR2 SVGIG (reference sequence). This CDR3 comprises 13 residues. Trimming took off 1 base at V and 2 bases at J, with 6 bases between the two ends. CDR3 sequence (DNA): TGTGCCTGGAGTGGGGTGGGCAATCAGCCCCAGCATTTT. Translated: CAWSGVGNQPQHF.

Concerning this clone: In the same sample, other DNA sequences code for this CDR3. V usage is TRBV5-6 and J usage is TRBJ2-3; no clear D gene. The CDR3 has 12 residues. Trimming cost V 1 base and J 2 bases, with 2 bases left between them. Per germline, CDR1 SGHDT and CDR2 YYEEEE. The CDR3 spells CASSLFTDTQYF. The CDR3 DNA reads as TGTGCCAGCAGCTTGTTCACAGATACGCAGTATTTT.

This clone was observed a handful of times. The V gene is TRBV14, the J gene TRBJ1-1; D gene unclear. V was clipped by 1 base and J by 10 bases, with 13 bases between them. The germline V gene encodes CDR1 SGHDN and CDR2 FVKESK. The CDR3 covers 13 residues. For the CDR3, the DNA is TGTGCCAGCAGCCAAGTCGGCCTACGGATAGCTTTCTTT. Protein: CASSQVGLRIAFF.

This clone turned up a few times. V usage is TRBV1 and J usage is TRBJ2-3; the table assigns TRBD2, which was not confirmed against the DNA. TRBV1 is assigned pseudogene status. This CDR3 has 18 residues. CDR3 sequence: CTSSHRQRGRGGTDTQYF. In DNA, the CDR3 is TGCACCAGCAGCCACAGACAACGCGGGCGAGGAGGCACAGATACGCAGTATTTT.

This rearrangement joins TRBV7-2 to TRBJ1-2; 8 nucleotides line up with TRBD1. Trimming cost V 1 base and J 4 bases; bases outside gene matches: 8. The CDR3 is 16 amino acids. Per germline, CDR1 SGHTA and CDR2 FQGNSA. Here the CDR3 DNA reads TGTGCCAGCAGCTTAGTAGGCGCAGGGGGCTTCTATGGCTACACCTTC. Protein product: CASSLVGAGGFYGYTF.

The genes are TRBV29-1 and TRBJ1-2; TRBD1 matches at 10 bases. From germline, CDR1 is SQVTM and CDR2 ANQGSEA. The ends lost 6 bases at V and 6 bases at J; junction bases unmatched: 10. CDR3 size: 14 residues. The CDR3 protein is CSVGWGQGIDGYTF. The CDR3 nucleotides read TGCAGCGTCGGGTGGGGACAGGGGATAGATGGCTACACCTTC.

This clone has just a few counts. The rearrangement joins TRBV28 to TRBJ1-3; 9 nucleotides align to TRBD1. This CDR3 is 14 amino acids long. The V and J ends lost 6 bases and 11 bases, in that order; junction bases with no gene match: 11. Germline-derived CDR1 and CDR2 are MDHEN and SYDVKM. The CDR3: CASRPGTGIEPIYF. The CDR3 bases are TGTGCCAGCAGACCTGGGACAGGGATTGAGCCCATATATTTT. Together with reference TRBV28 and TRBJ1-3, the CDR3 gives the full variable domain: DVKVTQSSRYLVKRTGEKVFLECVQDMDHENMFWYRQDPGLGLRLIYFSYDVKMKEKGDIPEGYSVSREKKERFSLILESASTNQTSMYLCASRPGTGIEPIYFGEGSWLTVV.

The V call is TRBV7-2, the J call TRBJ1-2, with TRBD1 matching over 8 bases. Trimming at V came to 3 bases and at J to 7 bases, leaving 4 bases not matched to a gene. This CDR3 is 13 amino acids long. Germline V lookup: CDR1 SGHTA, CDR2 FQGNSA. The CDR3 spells CASSFGQGGGYTF. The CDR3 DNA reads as TGTGCCAGCAGCTTTGGACAGGGTGGTGGCTACACCTTC.

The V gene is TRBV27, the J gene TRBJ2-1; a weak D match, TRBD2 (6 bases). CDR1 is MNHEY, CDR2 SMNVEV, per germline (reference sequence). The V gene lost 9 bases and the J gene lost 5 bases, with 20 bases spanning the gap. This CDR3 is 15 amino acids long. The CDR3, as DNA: TGTGCCAGTTATCAAGCGGGTTTTGACAACAATGAGCAGTTCTTC. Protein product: CASYQAGFDNNEQFF.

CDR3 loop: CASSLQAVGYTF. Written as DNA, the CDR3 is TGTGCCAGCAGCTTACAAGCGGTTGGCTACACCTTC. The chain employs TRBV11-2 and TRBJ1-2; D is ambiguous. Looked up from germline, CDR1 is SGHAT and CDR2 is FQNNGV. The length of the CDR3 is 12 residues. With 2 bases removed from V and 7 bases from J, the gap between germline ends came to 8 bases.

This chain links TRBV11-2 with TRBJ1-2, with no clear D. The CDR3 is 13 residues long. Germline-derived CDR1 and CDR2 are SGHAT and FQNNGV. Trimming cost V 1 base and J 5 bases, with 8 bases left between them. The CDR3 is CASSLVPPYGYTF. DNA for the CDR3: TGTGCCAGCAGCTTAGTGCCCCCGTATGGCTACACCTTC.

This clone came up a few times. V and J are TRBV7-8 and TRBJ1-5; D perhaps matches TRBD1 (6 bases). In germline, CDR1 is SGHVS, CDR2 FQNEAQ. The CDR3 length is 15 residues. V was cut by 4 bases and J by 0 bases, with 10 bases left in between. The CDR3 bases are TGTGCCAGCAGCTCCGGACAGAATAGCAATCAGCCCCAGCATTTT. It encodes CASSSGQNSNQPQHF.

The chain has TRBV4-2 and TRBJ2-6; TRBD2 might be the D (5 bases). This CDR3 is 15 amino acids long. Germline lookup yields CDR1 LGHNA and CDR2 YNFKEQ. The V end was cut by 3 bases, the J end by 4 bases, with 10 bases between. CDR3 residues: CASSHREMGANVLTF. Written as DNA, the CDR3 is TGTGCCAGCAGCCATAGGGAGATGGGGGCCAACGTCCTGACTTTC.

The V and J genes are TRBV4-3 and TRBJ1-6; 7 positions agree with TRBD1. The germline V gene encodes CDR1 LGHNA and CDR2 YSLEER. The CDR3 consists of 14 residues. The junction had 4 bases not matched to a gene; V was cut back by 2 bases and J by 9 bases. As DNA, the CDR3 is TGCGCCAGCAGCCAACAGGGGGGAGGTTCACCCCTCCACTTT. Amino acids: CASSQQGGGSPLHF.

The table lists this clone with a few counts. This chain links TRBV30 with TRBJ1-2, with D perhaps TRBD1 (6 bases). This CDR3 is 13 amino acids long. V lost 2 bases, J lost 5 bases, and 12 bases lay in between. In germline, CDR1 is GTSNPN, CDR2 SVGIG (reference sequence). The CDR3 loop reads CAWSKARGYGYTF. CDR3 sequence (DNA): TGTGCCTGGAGTAAAGCCAGGGGTTATGGCTACACCTTC.

The CDR3 region is CASSDSVEGAFF. As DNA, the CDR3 is TGCGCCAGCAGTGATTCGGTTGAGGGAGCTTTCTTT. The chain couples TRBV10-2 to TRBJ1-1, with D hard to call. Germline V gene data show CDR1 as WSHSY and CDR2 as SAAADI. The CDR3 has 12 amino acids. V was trimmed by 3 bases and J by 10 bases, leaving 12 bases between them.